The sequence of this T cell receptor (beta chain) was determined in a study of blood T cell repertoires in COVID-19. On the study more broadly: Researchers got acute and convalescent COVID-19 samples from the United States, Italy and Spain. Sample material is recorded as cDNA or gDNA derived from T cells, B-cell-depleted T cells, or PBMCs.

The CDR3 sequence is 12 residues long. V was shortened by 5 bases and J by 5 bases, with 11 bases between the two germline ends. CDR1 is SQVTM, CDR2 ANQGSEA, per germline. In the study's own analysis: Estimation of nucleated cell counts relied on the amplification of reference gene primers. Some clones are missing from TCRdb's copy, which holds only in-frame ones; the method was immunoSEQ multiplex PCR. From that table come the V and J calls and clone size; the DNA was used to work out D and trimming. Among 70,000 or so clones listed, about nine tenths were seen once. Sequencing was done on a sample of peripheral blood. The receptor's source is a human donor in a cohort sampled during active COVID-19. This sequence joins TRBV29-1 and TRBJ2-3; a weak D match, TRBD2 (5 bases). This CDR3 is CSVRGSGDTQYF. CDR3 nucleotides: TGCAGCGTTAGAGGGAGCGGAGATACGCAGTATTTT.